This T cell receptor beta chain comes out of a study of cytomegalovirus exposure and HLA in healthy donors. Study-level information: Out of roughly 170 million T cells, an earlier analysis found over 100 million unique TCR beta sequences in total.

Concerning this clone itself: Its antigen remains unknown.

Study-level points and caveats: Later analysis demonstrated an association between a missense DCLRE1C variant and TCR beta V- and J-gene trimming.

A multiplex PCR was run with 60 Vbeta primers and 13 Jbeta primers. Profiling relied on immunoSEQ multiplex PCR, and the TCRdb table lists in-frame clones only, not all of them. This sample has approximately 120,000 clones, with around 80% found just once. Trimming took off 7 bases at V and 0 bases at J, with 7 bases between the two ends. CDR3 length: 14 residues. Per the germline V gene, CDR1 is SGHTA and CDR2 is FQGTGA. The receptor comes from a man between 25 and 39 years old in good health and CMV-seropositive. The rearrangement joins TRBV7-3 to TRBJ2-6; D not certain. Sample: PBMCs. The CDR3 DNA is TGTGCCAGCACCACAGACTCTGGGGCCAACGTCCTGACTTTC. Amino acid sequence: CASTTDSGANVLTF.